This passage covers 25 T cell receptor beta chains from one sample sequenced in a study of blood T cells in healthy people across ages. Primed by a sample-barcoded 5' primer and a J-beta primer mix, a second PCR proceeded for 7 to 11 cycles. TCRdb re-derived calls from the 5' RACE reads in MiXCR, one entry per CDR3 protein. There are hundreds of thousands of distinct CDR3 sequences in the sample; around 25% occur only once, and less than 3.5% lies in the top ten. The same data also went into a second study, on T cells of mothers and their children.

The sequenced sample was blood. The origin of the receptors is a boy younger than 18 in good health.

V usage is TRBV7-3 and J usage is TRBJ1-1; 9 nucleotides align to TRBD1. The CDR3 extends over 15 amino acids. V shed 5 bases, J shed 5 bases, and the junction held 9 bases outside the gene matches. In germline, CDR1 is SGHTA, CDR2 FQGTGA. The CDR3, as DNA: TGTGCCAGCAGCGCCCCGGGGACAGGGAGGACTGAAGCTTTCTTT. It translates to CASSAPGTGRTEAFF.

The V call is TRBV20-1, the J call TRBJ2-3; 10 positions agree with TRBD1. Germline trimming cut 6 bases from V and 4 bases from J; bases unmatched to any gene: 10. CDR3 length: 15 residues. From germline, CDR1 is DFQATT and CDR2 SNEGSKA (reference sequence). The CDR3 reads CSAPVGQGMSDTQYF. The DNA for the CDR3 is TGCAGTGCCCCAGTGGGACAGGGGATGTCAGATACGCAGTATTTT.

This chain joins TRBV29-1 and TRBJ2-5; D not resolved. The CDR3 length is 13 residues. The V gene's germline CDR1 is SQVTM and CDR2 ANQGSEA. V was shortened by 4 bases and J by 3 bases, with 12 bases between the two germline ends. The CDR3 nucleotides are TGCAGCGTTGTCCTTTCGGTGAAAGAGACCCAGTACTTC. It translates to CSVVLSVKETQYF. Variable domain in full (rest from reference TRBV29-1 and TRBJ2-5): SAVISQKPSRDICQRGTSLTIQCQVDSQVTMMFWYRQQPGQSLTLIATANQGSEATYESGFVIDKFPISRPNLTFSTLTVSNMSPEDSSIYLCSVVLSVKETQYFGPGTRLLVL.

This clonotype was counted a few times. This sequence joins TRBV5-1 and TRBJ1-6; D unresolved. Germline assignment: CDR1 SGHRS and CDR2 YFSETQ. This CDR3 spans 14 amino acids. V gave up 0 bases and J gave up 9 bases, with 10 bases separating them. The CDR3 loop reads CASSLEGLGSPLHF. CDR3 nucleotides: TGCGCCAGCAGCTTGGAAGGGTTGGGTTCACCCCTCCACTTT.

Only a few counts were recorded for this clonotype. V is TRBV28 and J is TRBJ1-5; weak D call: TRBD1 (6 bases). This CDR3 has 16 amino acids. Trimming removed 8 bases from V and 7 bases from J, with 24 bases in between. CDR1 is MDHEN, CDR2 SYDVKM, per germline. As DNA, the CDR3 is TGTGCCAGCGATTCTCGGGGCAGGGGAGGGATCCAGCCCCAGCATTTT. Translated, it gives CASDSRGRGGIQPQHF. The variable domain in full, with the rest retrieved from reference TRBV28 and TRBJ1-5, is DVKVTQSSRYLVKRTGEKVFLECVQDMDHENMFWYRQDPGLGLRLIYFSYDVKMKEKGDIPEGYSVSREKKERFSLILESASTNQTSMYLCASDSRGRGGIQPQHFGDGTRLSIL.

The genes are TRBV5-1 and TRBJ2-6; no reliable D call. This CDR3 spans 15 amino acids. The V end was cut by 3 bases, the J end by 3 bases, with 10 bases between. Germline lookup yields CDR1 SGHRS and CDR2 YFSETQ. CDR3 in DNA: TGCGCCAGCAGCTCATACGTCGGTGGGGCCAACGTCCTGACTTTC. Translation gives CASSSYVGGANVLTF.

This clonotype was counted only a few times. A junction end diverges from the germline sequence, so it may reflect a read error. DNA of the CDR3: TGTGCCACCAGTGAGTCGGGACCCCTGGAGCAGTACTTC. Translation gives CATSESGPLEQYF. V gene TRBV10-3 combines with J gene TRBJ2-7, with D perhaps matching TRBD1 or TRBD2 (5 bases each). This CDR3 contains 13 residues. Germline CDR1 and CDR2: ENHRY and SYGVKD.

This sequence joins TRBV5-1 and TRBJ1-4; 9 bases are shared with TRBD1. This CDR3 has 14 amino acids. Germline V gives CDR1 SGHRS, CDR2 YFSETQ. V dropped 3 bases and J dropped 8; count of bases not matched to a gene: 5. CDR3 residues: CASSSDRGKEKLFF. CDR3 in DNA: TGCGCCAGCAGCTCGGACAGGGGAAAGGAAAAACTGTTTTTT.

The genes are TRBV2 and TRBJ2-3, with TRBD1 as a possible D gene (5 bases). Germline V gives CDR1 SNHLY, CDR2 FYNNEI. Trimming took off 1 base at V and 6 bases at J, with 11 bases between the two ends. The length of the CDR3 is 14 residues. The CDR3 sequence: CASSEGWQGDTQYF. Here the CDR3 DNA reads TGTGCCAGCAGTGAAGGTTGGCAGGGTGATACGCAGTATTTT.

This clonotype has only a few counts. The CDR3 region is CASSLGPSFTETQYF. The CDR3 nucleotides read TGCGCCAGCAGCTTGGGTCCTAGTTTTACGGAGACCCAGTACTTC. This rearrangement joins TRBV5-1 to TRBJ2-5; D remains ambiguous. The V end lost 0 bases, the J end lost 5 bases, and 14 bases lay between the germline ends. The germline CDR1 and CDR2 sequences are SGHRS and YFSETQ. This CDR3 region has 15 residues.

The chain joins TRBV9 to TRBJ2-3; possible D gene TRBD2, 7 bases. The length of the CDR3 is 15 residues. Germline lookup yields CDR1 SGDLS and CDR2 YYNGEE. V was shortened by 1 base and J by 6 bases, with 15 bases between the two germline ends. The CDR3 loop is CASSVTGRVLDTQYF. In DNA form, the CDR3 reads TGTGCCAGCAGCGTAACAGGGAGGGTGTTGGATACGCAGTATTTT. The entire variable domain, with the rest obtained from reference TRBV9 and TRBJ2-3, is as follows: DSGVTQTPKHLITATGQRVTLRCSPRSGDLSVYWYQQSLDQGLQFLIQYYNGEERAKGNILERFSAQQFPDLHSELNLSSLELGDSALYFCASSVTGRVLDTQYFGPGTRLTVL.

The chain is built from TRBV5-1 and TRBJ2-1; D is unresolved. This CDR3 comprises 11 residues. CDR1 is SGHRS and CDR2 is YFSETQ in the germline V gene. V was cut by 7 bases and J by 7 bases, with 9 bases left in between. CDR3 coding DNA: TGCGCCAGCTTAGGTGGGAATGAGCAGTTCTTC. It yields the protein CASLGGNEQFF.

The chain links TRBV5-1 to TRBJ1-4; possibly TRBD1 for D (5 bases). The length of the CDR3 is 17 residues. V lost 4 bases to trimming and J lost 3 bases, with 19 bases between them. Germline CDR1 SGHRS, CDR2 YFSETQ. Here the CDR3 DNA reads TGCGCCAGCAGCCAGGGAAGCTCTCCTTCCCCTAATGAAAAACTGTTTTTT. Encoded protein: CASSQGSSPSPNEKLFF.

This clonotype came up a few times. The DNA for the CDR3 is TGTGCCAGCAGCCTCCGAAACAGGGGGCAGCCCCAGCATTTT. Translating it yields CASSLRNRGQPQHF. The genes are TRBV5-5 and TRBJ1-5; TRBD1 agrees at 8 bases. Germline V lookup: CDR1 SGHKS, CDR2 YYEKEE (reference sequence). The CDR3 sequence is 14 residues long. After removal of 4 bases from V and 7 bases from J, the junction contained 7 bases not matched to a gene.

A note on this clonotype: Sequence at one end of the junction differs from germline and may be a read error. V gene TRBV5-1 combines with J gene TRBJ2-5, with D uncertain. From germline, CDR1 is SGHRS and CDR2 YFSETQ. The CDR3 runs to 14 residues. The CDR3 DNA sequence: TGCGCCAGCAGCTTCGGCTCCCAACAAGAGACCCAGCACTTC. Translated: CASSFGSQQETQHF.

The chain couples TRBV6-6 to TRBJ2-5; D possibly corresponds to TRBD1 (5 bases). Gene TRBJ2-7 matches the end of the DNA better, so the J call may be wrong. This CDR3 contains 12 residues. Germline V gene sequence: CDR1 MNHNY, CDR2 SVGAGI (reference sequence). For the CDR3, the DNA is TGTGCCAGCAGCCGACAGTTTTACGAGCAGTACTTC. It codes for CASSRQFYEQYF.

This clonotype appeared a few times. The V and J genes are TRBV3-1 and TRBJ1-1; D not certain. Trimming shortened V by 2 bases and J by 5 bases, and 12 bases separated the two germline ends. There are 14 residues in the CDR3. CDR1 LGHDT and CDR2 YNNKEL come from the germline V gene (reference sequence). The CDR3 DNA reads TGTGCCAGCAGCCAATTACGGGGAGGGACTGAAGCTTTCTTT. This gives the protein CASSQLRGGTEAFF.

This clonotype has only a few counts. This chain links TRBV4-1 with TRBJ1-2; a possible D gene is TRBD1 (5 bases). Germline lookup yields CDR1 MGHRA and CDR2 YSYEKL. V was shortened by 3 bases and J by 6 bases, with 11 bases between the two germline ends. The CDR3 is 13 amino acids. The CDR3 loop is CASSHYQGNGYTF. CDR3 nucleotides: TGCGCCAGCAGCCATTACCAGGGAAATGGCTACACCTTC.

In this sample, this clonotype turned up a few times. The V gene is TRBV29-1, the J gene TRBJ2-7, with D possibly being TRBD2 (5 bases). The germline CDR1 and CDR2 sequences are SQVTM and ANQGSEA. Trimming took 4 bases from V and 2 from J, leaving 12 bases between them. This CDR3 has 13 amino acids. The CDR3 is CSVGSPGAYEQYF. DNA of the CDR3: TGCAGCGTTGGGTCACCCGGGGCCTACGAGCAGTACTTC.

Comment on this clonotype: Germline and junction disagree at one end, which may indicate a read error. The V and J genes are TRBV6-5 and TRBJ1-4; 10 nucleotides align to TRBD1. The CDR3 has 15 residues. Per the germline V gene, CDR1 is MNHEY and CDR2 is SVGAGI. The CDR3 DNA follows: TGTGCCGGCAGGAGAAGTGGGACAGGGGAAGAAAAACTGTTTTTT. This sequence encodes CAGRRSGTGEEKLFF.

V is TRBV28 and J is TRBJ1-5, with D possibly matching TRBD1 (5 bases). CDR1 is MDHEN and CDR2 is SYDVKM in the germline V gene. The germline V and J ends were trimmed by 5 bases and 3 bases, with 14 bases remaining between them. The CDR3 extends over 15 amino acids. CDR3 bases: TGTGCCAGCAGTGGGGTAGGACAAGACAATCAGCCCCAGCATTTT. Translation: CASSGVGQDNQPQHF. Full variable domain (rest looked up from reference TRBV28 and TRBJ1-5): DVKVTQSSRYLVKRTGEKVFLECVQDMDHENMFWYRQDPGLGLRLIYFSYDVKMKEKGDIPEGYSVSREKKERFSLILESASTNQTSMYLCASSGVGQDNQPQHFGDGTRLSIL.

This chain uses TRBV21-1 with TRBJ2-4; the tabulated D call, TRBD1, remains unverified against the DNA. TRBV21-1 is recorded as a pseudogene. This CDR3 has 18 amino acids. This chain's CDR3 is CASEWDRVLVSAKNIQYF. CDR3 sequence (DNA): TGTGCTAGCGAATGGGACAGGGTATTGGTTTCGGCCAAAAACATTCAGTACTTC.

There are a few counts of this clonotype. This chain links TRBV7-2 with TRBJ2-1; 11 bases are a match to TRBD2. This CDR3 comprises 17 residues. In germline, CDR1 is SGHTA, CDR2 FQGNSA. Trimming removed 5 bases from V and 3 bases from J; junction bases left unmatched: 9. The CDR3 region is CASSPGVAGGIYNEQFF. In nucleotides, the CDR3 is TGTGCCAGCAGCCCGGGGGTAGCGGGGGGGATCTACAATGAGCAGTTCTTC.

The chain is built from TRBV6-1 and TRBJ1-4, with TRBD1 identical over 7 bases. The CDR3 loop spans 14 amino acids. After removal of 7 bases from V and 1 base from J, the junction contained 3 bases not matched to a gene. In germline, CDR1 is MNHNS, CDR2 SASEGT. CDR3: CASKGAVTNEKLFF. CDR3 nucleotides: TGTGCCAGCAAGGGGGCGGTAACTAATGAAAAACTGTTTTTT.

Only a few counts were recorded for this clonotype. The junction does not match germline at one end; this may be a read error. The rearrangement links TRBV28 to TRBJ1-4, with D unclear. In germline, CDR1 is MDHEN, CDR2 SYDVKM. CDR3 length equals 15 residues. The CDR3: CASSLIPKTNEKPFF. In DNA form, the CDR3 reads TGTGCCAGCAGCCTTATCCCAAAGACTAATGAAAAACCGTTTTTT.